This is a list of T cell receptor beta chains from one sample in a study of T-cell reconstitution after alpha-beta-depleted transplantation in children. TCRdb reprocessed the PCR reads with MiXCR, giving one entry per CDR3 protein. There are roughly 30,000 distinct CDR3 sequences in the sample; roughly 6.7% occur only once, and 25% to 30% lies in the top ten. The sample in question was peripheral blood, obtained 60 days after TCRalphabeta/CD19-depleted stem cell transplant. The receptors here all came from a child younger than two who had a stem cell transplant for acute myeloid leukemia, so the T cells may come from the graft donor. CDR3s include the opening cysteine and the closing phenylalanine or tryptophan. The D gene is left open where the match is weak. The listing skips clone size in some rows; elsewhere it reads once, few, many or a size class.

D: TRBD2
size: many
J: TRBJ2-3
V: TRBV27
CDR3: CASSPHGLAGGRDTQYF
DNA: TGTGCCAGCAGTCCTCACGGACTAGCGGGGGGAAGAGATACGCAGTATTTT

D: TRBD1
size: many
J: TRBJ2-1
V: TRBV11-2
CDR3: CASSLVYRGNEQFF
DNA: TGTGCCAGCAGCTTAGTGTACAGGGGTAATGAGCAGTTCTTC

D: .
size: many
J: TRBJ1-2
V: TRBV28
CDR3: CASSSDVYGYTF
DNA: TGTGCCAGCAGTTCGGACGTCTATGGCTACACCTTC

D: .
size: many
J: TRBJ2-7
V: TRBV7-9
CDR3: CASQTYYTGTDSYEQYF
DNA: TGTGCCAGCCAAACGTACTACACCGGGACGGACTCCTACGAGCAGTACTTC

D: .
size: many
J: TRBJ2-5
V: TRBV11-2
CDR3: CASSLSVGPWETQYF
DNA: TGTGCCAGCAGCCTATCGGTCGGCCCGTGGGAGACCCAGTACTTC

D: TRBD2
size: many
J: TRBJ2-1
V: TRBV10-3
CDR3: CAISPGGPDEQFF
DNA: TGTGCCATCAGTCCGGGAGGGCCGGATGAGCAGTTCTTC

D: .
size: many
J: TRBJ2-2
V: TRBV6-2/TRBV6-3
CDR3: CASSYLDTGELFF
DNA: TGTGCCAGCAGTTACTTGGACACCGGGGAGCTGTTTTTT

D: .
size: many
J: TRBJ2-3
V: TRBV7-9
CDR3: CASTPGFSEFTDTQYF
DNA: TGTGCCAGCACCCCTGGGTTTAGCGAGTTCACAGATACGCAGTATTTT

D: .
size: many
J: TRBJ2-3
V: TRBV27
CDR3: CASRKRADTQYF
DNA: TGTGCCAGCAGAAAGAGGGCAGATACGCAGTATTTT

D: TRBD1
size: many
J: TRBJ2-7
V: TRBV6-6
CDR3: CASSYRQGAGPSEQYF
DNA: TGTGCCAGCAGTTACCGGCAGGGGGCCGGTCCTAGCGAGCAGTACTTC

D: .
size: many
J: TRBJ2-6
V: TRBV11-2
CDR3: CATCLFSGANVLTF
DNA: TGTGCCACTTGCCTTTTCTCTGGGGCCAACGTCCTGACTTTC

D: .
size: many
J: TRBJ1-6
V: TRBV10-3
CDR3: CAISGPERGYGSPLHF
DNA: TGTGCCATCAGTGGCCCGGAAAGAGGGTACGGCTCACCCCTCCACTTT

D: .
size: many
J: TRBJ2-5
V: TRBV10-3
CDR3: CAITYREGYQETQYF
DNA: TGTGCCATCACCTACAGGGAAGGATACCAAGAGACCCAGTACTTC

D: .
size: many
J: TRBJ2-3
V: TRBV6-2/TRBV6-3
CDR3: CASTQAGTDTQYF
DNA: TGTGCCAGCACCCAAGCGGGCACAGATACGCAGTATTTT

D: TRBD1
size: many
J: TRBJ2-7
V: TRBV7-6
CDR3: CASSERTGGDEQYF
DNA: TGTGCCAGCAGCGAGCGGACAGGGGGGGACGAGCAGTACTTC

D: TRBD1
size: many
J: TRBJ1-3
V: TRBV4-3
CDR3: CASSQDPTGGGGNTIYF
DNA: TGCGCCAGCAGCCAAGATCCGACAGGGGGAGGTGGAAACACCATATATTTT

D: .
size: many
J: TRBJ2-1
V: TRBV4-1
CDR3: CASSPNLQSSYNEQFF
DNA: TGCGCCAGCAGCCCGAATCTACAGAGCTCCTACAATGAGCAGTTCTTC

D: TRBD1
size: many
J: TRBJ1-5
V: TRBV28
CDR3: CASSFRTGGQPQHF
DNA: TGTGCCAGCAGTTTCCGGACAGGGGGACAGCCCCAGCATTTT

D: TRBD2
size: many
J: TRBJ2-3
V: TRBV29-1
CDR3: CSVEASGRAGTQYF
DNA: TGCAGCGTTGAGGCGAGCGGGAGGGCCGGGACGCAGTATTTT

D: .
size: many
J: TRBJ2-7
V: TRBV6-2/TRBV6-3
CDR3: CASTFAYEQYF
DNA: TGTGCCAGCACTTTCGCCTACGAGCAGTACTTC

D: .
size: many
J: TRBJ2-7
V: TRBV7-9
CDR3: CASSPRDSIHEQYF
DNA: TGTGCCAGCAGCCCCCGGGACTCCATCCACGAGCAGTACTTC

D: TRBD2
size: many
J: TRBJ2-7
V: TRBV6-5
CDR3: CASSLPGLAEQYF
DNA: TGTGCCAGCAGCCTCCCGGGACTAGCGGAGCAGTACTTC

D: TRBD1
size: many
J: TRBJ2-7
V: TRBV7-9
CDR3: CASSQRQGYEQYF
DNA: TGTGCCAGCAGCCAGAGACAGGGGTACGAGCAGTACTTC

D: .
size: many
J: TRBJ2-2
V: TRBV20-1
CDR3: CSASWVTGELFF
DNA: TGCAGTGCTAGCTGGGTCACCGGGGAGCTGTTTTTT

D: .
size: .
J: TRBJ2-3
V: TRBV25-1
CDR3: CASSPAQTDTQYF
DNA: TGTGCCAGCAGCCCCGCGCAGACAGATACGCAGTATTTT

D: TRBD2
size: many
J: TRBJ2-2
V: TRBV7-3
CDR3: CASSSLPGGNTGELFF
DNA: TGTGCCAGCAGCTCCCTCCCGGGAGGTAACACCGGGGAGCTGTTTTTT

D: .
size: many
J: TRBJ2-5
V: TRBV12-3/TRBV12-4
CDR3: CASSLAGNAPETQYF
DNA: TGTGCCAGCAGTTTAGCCGGGAACGCCCCAGAGACCCAGTACTTC

D: TRBD1
size: many
J: TRBJ2-7
V: TRBV29-1
CDR3: CSVEDQGDRAYEQYF
DNA: TGCAGCGTTGAAGATCAGGGGGACAGGGCCTACGAGCAGTACTTC

D: .
size: many
J: TRBJ1-2
V: TRBV9
CDR3: CASSVSRLHGYTF
DNA: TGTGCCAGCAGCGTATCCAGGCTCCATGGCTACACCTTC

D: TRBD2
size: many
J: TRBJ2-7
V: TRBV7-2
CDR3: CASSLAPGGAYEQYF
DNA: TGTGCCAGCAGCTTAGCCCCGGGAGGGGCGTACGAGCAGTACTTC

D: TRBD1
size: many
J: TRBJ2-7
V: TRBV7-6
CDR3: CASSLGKTGDPYEQYF
DNA: TGTGCCAGCAGCTTGGGGAAGACAGGGGACCCCTACGAGCAGTACTTC

D: .
size: many
J: TRBJ2-2
V: TRBV6-6
CDR3: CASSYSILGELFF
DNA: TGTGCCAGCAGTTACTCGATTCTCGGGGAGCTGTTTTTT

D: .
size: many
J: TRBJ2-5
V: TRBV5-4
CDR3: CASSLGTIETQYF
DNA: TGTGCCAGCAGCTTGGGGACCATAGAGACCCAGTACTTC

D: TRBD1
size: few
J: TRBJ2-5
V: TRBV14
CDR3: CASSQVLQGEETQYF
DNA: TGTGCCAGCAGCCAAGTCCTGCAGGGGGAAGAGACCCAGTACTTC

D: TRBD2
size: many
J: TRBJ2-5
V: TRBV6-2/TRBV6-3
CDR3: CASSVAGTQETQYF
DNA: TGTGCCAGCAGTGTAGCGGGAACTCAAGAGACCCAGTACTTC

D: .
size: many
J: TRBJ1-1
V: TRBV7-8
CDR3: CASSHGQSNTEAFF
DNA: TGTGCCAGCAGCCATGGACAGTCTAACACTGAAGCTTTCTTT

D: TRBD2
size: many
J: TRBJ2-3
V: TRBV20-1
CDR3: CSGLASTDTQYF
DNA: TGCAGCGGACTAGCGAGCACAGATACGCAGTATTTT

D: TRBD1
size: many
J: TRBJ1-4
V: TRBV15
CDR3: CATSRPSRGTNEKLFF
DNA: TGTGCCACCAGCAGACCTTCCAGGGGGACTAATGAAAAACTGTTTTTT

D: TRBD1
size: many
J: TRBJ2-7
V: TRBV25-1
CDR3: CASLGPGGTGISYEQYF
DNA: TGTGCCAGCCTGGGGCCTGGCGGGACAGGTATTTCCTACGAGCAGTACTTC

D: TRBD2
size: .
J: TRBJ2-4
V: TRBV4-3
CDR3: CASSQGGAKNIQYF
DNA: TGCGCCAGCAGCCAGGGGGGGGCCAAAAACATTCAGTACTTC

D: TRBD2
size: .
J: TRBJ2-7
V: TRBV20-1
CDR3: CSAREREMDYEQYF
DNA: TGCAGTGCTAGAGAGCGGGAGATGGACTACGAGCAGTACTTC

D: TRBD1
size: many
J: TRBJ2-7
V: TRBV11-2
CDR3: CASSSHSTGGEQYF
DNA: TGTGCCAGCAGCTCTCACTCGACAGGGGGCGAGCAGTACTTC

D: .
size: many
J: TRBJ1-1
V: TRBV4-1
CDR3: CASSQGTVVKRLGTEAFF
DNA: TGCGCCAGCAGCCAAGGGACGGTTGTTAAACGGTTGGGCACTGAAGCTTTCTTT

D: .
size: many
J: TRBJ2-7
V: TRBV12-3/TRBV12-4
CDR3: CASRRGDTGTYEQYF
DNA: TGTGCCAGCAGGAGAGGGGACACTGGGACCTACGAGCAGTACTTC

D: .
size: .
J: TRBJ2-7
V: TRBV20-1
CDR3: CSAGDRSSYEQYF
DNA: TGCAGTGCTGGGGACCGGAGCTCCTACGAGCAGTACTTC

D: TRBD2
size: many
J: TRBJ2-7
V: TRBV7-9
CDR3: CASSLALAAYEQYF
DNA: TGTGCCAGCAGCTTAGCCCTAGCGGCCTACGAGCAGTACTTC

D: .
size: many
J: TRBJ1-1
V: TRBV20-1
CDR3: CSASGGGWTEAFF
DNA: TGCAGTGCTAGCGGAGGGGGTTGGACTGAAGCTTTCTTT

D: TRBD1
size: many
J: TRBJ2-7
V: TRBV28
CDR3: CASTPGQLTYEQYF
DNA: TGTGCCAGCACTCCGGGACAGTTAACCTACGAGCAGTACTTC

D: .
size: few
J: TRBJ2-7
V: TRBV30
CDR3: CAWSLQSSYEQYF
DNA: TGTGCCTGGAGTTTACAGAGCTCCTACGAGCAGTACTTC

D: .
size: many
J: TRBJ2-3
V: TRBV7-2
CDR3: CASSFKDTQYF
DNA: TGTGCCAGCAGCTTCAAAGATACGCAGTATTTT

D: .
size: many
J: TRBJ2-5
V: TRBV12-3/TRBV12-4
CDR3: CASSSPGQIQETQYF
DNA: TGTGCCAGCAGCTCCCCCGGGCAGATCCAAGAGACCCAGTACTTC

D: .
size: many
J: TRBJ2-7
V: TRBV2
CDR3: CASGGREQYF
DNA: TGTGCCAGCGGGGGAAGGGAGCAGTACTTC

D: .
size: .
J: TRBJ2-7
V: TRBV19
CDR3: CASSNWDGTYEQYF
DNA: TGTGCCAGTAGCAATTGGGACGGGACCTACGAGCAGTACTTC